Following are 19 T cell receptor beta chains from one sample sequenced in a study of control samples from healthy donors and cancer patients. Method: immunoSEQ multiplex PCR; TCRdb's copy keeps in-frame clones and lacks some. The table records about 69,000 clones, roughly 82% of them present only once. The sequenced sample was PBMCs. Receptors were obtained from a woman in her forties or fifties with lung cancer.

J is TRBJ2-3 and V is TRBV5-1; 10 positions agree with TRBD1. V shed 8 bases and J 0 bases; nucleotides not matched to a gene: 3. Germline V gene lookup returns CDR1 SGHRS and CDR2 YFSETQ. The CDR3 spans 14 residues. The CDR3 reads CASGDRGSTDTQYF. In DNA form, the CDR3 reads TGCGCCAGTGGGGACAGGGGTAGCACAGATACGCAGTATTTT.

The chain has TRBV19 and TRBJ1-1; D possibly corresponds to TRBD1 (5 bases). From germline, CDR1 is LNHDA and CDR2 SQIVND (reference sequence). CDR3 size: 16 residues. The V end lost 1 base, the J end lost 5 bases, and 17 bases lay between the germline ends. The CDR3, as DNA: TGTGCCAGTAGTATAGTGGGCGGGCGGGGGAGTACTGAAGCTTTCTTT. It yields the protein CASSIVGGRGSTEAFF.

This clone was recorded many times. The chain employs TRBV19 and TRBJ1-1; a weak D match, TRBD1 (5 bases). The CDR3 spans 14 residues. The V end was cut by 5 bases, the J end by 5 bases, with 15 bases between. The V gene's germline CDR1 is LNHDA and CDR2 SQIVND (reference sequence). CDR3 nucleotide sequence: TGTGCCAGTAGTCCCGGGACCTGGGGGACTGAAGCTTTCTTT. Translated, it gives CASSPGTWGTEAFF.

The table lists this clone with a few counts. V is TRBV19 and J is TRBJ1-1; possibly TRBD1 for D (6 bases). V was shortened by 4 bases and J by 5 bases, with 8 bases between the two germline ends. Germline V CDR1 and CDR2: LNHDA, SQIVND (reference sequence). This CDR3 contains 12 residues. CDR3 nucleotide sequence: TGTGCCAGTAGTAACAGGGAGACTGAAGCTTTCTTT. Translating gives CASSNRETEAFF.

In the case of this clone: One junction end does not reproduce the germline sequence, and a read error may be involved. The V and J genes are TRBV3-1 (or the pseudogene TRBV3-2) and TRBJ2-1; 14 bases fit TRBD2. Germline assignment: CDR1 LGHDT and CDR2 YNNKEL (reference sequence). The CDR3 sequence is 14 residues long. The CDR3 DNA sequence: TGTGCCAGCAGCCAACCTGGGACTAGCGGGGGTCGCGTCTTC. This codes for CASSQPGTSGGRVF.

The sample holds a few counts of this clone. This chain connects TRBV25-1 to TRBJ2-1, with 8 bases that match TRBD1. The V segment lost 6 bases and the J segment 8 bases; nucleotides outside the gene matches: 9. The CDR3 covers 14 residues. Per germline, CDR1 MGHDK and CDR2 SYGVNS. Written as DNA, the CDR3 is TGTGCCAGCAGCCAACGGGACAGGAGATATGAGCAGTTCTTC. It yields the protein CASSQRDRRYEQFF.

The V call is TRBV6-6, the J call TRBJ1-1; no reliable D call. Trimming took off 5 bases at V and 2 bases at J, with 6 bases between the two ends. The CDR3 is 12 residues long. Germline V CDR1 and CDR2: MNHNY, SVGAGI (reference sequence). The CDR3 sequence: CASSRPNTEAFF. CDR3 coding DNA: TGTGCCAGCAGTAGACCAAACACTGAAGCTTTCTTT.

This clone was observed a single time. This chain joins TRBV28 and TRBJ2-1, with D possibly being TRBD2 (5 bases). Germline V gene data show CDR1 as MDHEN and CDR2 as SYDVKM. The CDR3 covers 13 residues. The V end lost 2 bases, the J end lost 7 bases, and 9 bases lay between the germline ends. The CDR3 here is CASSLTRRNEQFF. CDR3 nucleotides: TGTGCCAGCAGTTTAACTAGAAGGAATGAGCAGTTCTTC.

The chain couples TRBV28 to TRBJ1-2, with D perhaps TRBD1 (5 bases). The CDR3 consists of 15 residues. Trimming stripped 6 bases from V and 0 bases from J, with 14 bases between. The germline gives CDR1 MDHEN, CDR2 SYDVKM. CDR3 in amino acids: CASSPSTATNYGYTF. The CDR3 DNA sequence: TGTGCCAGCAGCCCCTCGACAGCGACTAACTATGGCTACACCTTC.

This clone showed up just once. This rearrangement joins TRBV11-2 to TRBJ1-5, with 8 nucleotides matching TRBD1. CDR3 length: 14 amino acids. Germline V gene lookup returns CDR1 SGHAT and CDR2 FQNNGV. V lost 3 bases to trimming and J lost 3 bases; unmatched junction nucleotides: 1. This CDR3 reads CASSLTGANQPQHF. Here the CDR3 DNA reads TGTGCCAGCAGCTTGACAGGGGCCAATCAGCCCCAGCATTTT.

CDR3 loop: CASSSEPGQGATGEQFF. CDR3 nucleotide sequence: TGTGCCAGCAGCTCAGAACCGGGACAGGGGGCGACGGGTGAGCAGTTCTTC. The gene calls are TRBV11-3 and TRBJ2-1, with 12 bases aligning to TRBD1. Trimming took 4 bases from V and 9 from J; bases not matched to a gene: 13. The germline V gene encodes CDR1 SGHNT and CDR2 YENEEA. This CDR3 has 17 residues.

The rearrangement links TRBV3-1 (or the pseudogene TRBV3-2) to TRBJ2-5; maybe TRBD1 (5 bases). Between the trimmed V and J ends, which lost 0 bases and 6 bases, there was a span of 14 bases. Per germline, CDR1 LGHDT and CDR2 YNNKEL (reference sequence). The CDR3 loop spans 15 amino acids. As DNA, the CDR3 is TGTGCCAGCAGCCAAGATGCGACAGAAGAAAAGACCCAGTACTTC. This translates into CASSQDATEEKTQYF.

The chain employs TRBV18 and TRBJ1-6; D is unresolved. The CDR3 sequence is 13 residues long. V was pared by 6 bases and J by 10 bases, with 13 bases between. Germline V gene sequence: CDR1 KGHSH, CDR2 LQKENI. In DNA form, the CDR3 reads TGTGCCAGCTCCAACCTTAGGGAATCACCCCTCCACTTT. Translation: CASSNLRESPLHF.

V usage is TRBV5-1 and J usage is TRBJ1-1; weak D call: TRBD1 (5 bases). Trimming cost V 3 bases and J 7 bases, with 19 bases left between them. Germline lookup yields CDR1 SGHRS and CDR2 YFSETQ. This CDR3 has 15 residues. The CDR3 loop reads CASSWYVRGTHEAFF. As DNA, the CDR3 is TGCGCCAGCAGCTGGTATGTGAGGGGTACTCATGAAGCTTTCTTT.

Here the CDR3 reads CATEGALNTEAFF. The CDR3 DNA reads as TGTGCCACAGAAGGGGCGTTGAACACTGAAGCTTTCTTT. This chain links TRBV18 with TRBJ1-1; D perhaps matches TRBD1 (5 bases). The CDR3 length is 13 residues. V gave up 10 bases and J gave up 0 bases, with 12 bases separating them. Looked up from germline, CDR1 is KGHSH and CDR2 is LQKENI.

This clone was observed once. DNA for the CDR3: TGTGCCAGCAGCTTGGACCACAGGGTGACGGGCCACGAGCAGTACTTC. Translation gives CASSLDHRVTGHEQYF. V is TRBV7-9 and J is TRBJ2-7, with TRBD1 as a possible D gene (6 bases). Germline lookup yields CDR1 SEHNR and CDR2 FQNEAQ (reference sequence). Trimming left V 3 bases short and J 5 bases short, with 20 bases between. There are 16 residues in the CDR3.

The chain couples TRBV12-3 or TRBV12-4 to TRBJ1-5; D is unclear. V was cut by 2 bases and J by 1 base, with 3 bases left in between. The CDR3 sequence is 13 residues long. CDR3 sequence reads: CASSLNSNQPQHF. The CDR3 bases are TGTGCCAGCAGTTTAAACAGCAATCAGCCCCAGCATTTT.

The chain is built from TRBV19 and TRBJ1-2, with 7 bases aligning to TRBD1. Germline loops: CDR1 LNHDA, CDR2 SQIVND (reference sequence). Trimming removed 11 bases from V and 5 bases from J; junction bases left unmatched: 11. CDR3 length equals 13 residues. Here the CDR3 reads CAASAGGWYGYTF. The CDR3 DNA follows: TGTGCCGCTAGCGCAGGGGGATGGTATGGCTACACCTTC. Full variable domain (rest looked up from reference TRBV19 and TRBJ1-2): DGGITQSPKYLFRKEGQNVTLSCEQNLNHDAMYWYRQDPGQGLRLIYYSQIVNDFQKGDIAEGYSVSREKKESFPLTVTSAQKNPTAFYLCAASAGGWYGYTFGSGTRLTVV.

This chain links TRBV18 with TRBJ1-2; a possible D gene is TRBD1 (6 bases). Germline V gene lookup returns CDR1 KGHSH and CDR2 LQKENI. The CDR3 totals 15 residues. With 3 bases removed from V and 2 bases from J, the gap between germline ends came to 13 bases. The chain's CDR3 is CASSPVPRGNYGYTF. For the CDR3, the DNA is TGTGCCAGCTCACCCGTCCCCAGGGGAAACTATGGCTACACCTTC.